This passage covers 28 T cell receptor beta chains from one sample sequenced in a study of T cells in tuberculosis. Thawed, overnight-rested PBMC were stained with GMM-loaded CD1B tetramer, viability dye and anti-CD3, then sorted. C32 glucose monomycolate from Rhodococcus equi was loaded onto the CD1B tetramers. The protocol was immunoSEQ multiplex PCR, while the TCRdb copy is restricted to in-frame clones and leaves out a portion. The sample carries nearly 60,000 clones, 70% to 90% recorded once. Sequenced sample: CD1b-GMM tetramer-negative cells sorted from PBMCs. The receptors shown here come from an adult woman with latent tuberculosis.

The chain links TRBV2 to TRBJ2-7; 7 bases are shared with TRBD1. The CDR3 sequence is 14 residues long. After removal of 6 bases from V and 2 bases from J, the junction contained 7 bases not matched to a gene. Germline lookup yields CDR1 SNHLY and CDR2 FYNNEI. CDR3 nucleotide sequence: TGTGCCAGCAGCCGGGACAGCTATACCTACGAGCAGTACTTC. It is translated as CASSRDSYTYEQYF.

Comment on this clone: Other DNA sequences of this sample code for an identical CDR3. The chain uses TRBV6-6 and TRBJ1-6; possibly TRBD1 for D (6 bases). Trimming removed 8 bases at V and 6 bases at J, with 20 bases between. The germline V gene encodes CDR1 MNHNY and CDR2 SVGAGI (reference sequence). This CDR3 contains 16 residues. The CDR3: CASVLRGSLPNSPLHF. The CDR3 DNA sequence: TGTGCCAGCGTTCTCAGGGGAAGCCTTCCTAATTCACCCCTCCACTTT.

The CDR3 DNA reads TGTGCCAGCAGAGGAACGGTAGCGGGGCCCAACAATGAGCAGTTCTTC. Translating it yields CASRGTVAGPNNEQFF. The chain has TRBV2 and TRBJ2-1; 8 bases map to TRBD2. V lost 6 bases, J lost 5 bases, and 12 bases stayed unmatched. Germline V gene data show CDR1 as SNHLY and CDR2 as FYNNEI. This CDR3 spans 16 amino acids.

The CDR3 sequence is CASTWEGNPNYGYTF. CDR3 coding DNA: TGCGCCAGCACCTGGGAGGGAAACCCTAACTATGGCTACACCTTC. The gene calls are TRBV5-1 and TRBJ1-2; D is unclear. Germline V gives CDR1 SGHRS, CDR2 YFSETQ. The V and J ends lost 6 bases and 0 bases respectively, with 15 bases between them. The CDR3 runs to 15 residues.

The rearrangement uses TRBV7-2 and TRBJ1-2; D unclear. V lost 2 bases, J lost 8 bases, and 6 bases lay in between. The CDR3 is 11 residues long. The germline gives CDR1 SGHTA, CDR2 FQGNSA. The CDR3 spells CASSLISGYTF. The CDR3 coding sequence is TGTGCCAGCAGCTTAATCTCCGGCTACACCTTC.

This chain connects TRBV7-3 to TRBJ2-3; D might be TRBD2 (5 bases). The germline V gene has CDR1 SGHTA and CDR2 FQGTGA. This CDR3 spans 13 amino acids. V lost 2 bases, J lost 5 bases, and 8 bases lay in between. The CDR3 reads CASSLERVDTQYF. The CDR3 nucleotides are TGTGCCAGCAGCTTAGAGAGGGTAGATACGCAGTATTTT.

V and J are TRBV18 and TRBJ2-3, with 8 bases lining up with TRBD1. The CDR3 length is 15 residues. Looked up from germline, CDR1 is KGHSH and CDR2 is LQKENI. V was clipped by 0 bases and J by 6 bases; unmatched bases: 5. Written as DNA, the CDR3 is TGTGCCAGCTCACCACCGTCAGGGGGCCCGGATACGCAGTATTTT. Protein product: CASSPPSGGPDTQYF.

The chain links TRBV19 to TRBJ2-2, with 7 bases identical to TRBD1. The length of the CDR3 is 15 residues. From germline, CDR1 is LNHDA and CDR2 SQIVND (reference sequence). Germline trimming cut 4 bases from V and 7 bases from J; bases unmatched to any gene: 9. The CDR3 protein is CASSRIGGLIGELFF. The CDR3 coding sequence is TGTGCCAGTAGTAGGATAGGGGGCCTAATCGGGGAGCTGTTTTTT.

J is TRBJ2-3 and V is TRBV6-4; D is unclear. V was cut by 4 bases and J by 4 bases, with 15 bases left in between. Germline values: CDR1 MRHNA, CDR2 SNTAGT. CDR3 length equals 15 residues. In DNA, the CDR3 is TGTGCCAGCAGTGCGGGTTTAAGCTTCGCAGATACGCAGTATTTT. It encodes CASSAGLSFADTQYF.

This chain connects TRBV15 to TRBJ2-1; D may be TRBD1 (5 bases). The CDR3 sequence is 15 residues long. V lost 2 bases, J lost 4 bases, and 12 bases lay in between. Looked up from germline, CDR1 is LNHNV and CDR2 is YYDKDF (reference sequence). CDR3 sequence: CATSRQGGTYNEQFF. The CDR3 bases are TGTGCCACCAGCAGACAGGGCGGTACGTACAATGAGCAGTTCTTC. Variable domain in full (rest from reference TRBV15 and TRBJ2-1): DAMVIQNPRYQVTQFGKPVTLSCSQTLNHNVMYWYQQKSSQAPKLLFHYYDKDFNNEADTPDNFQSRRPNTSFCFLDIRSPGLGDTAMYLCATSRQGGTYNEQFFGPGTRLTVL.

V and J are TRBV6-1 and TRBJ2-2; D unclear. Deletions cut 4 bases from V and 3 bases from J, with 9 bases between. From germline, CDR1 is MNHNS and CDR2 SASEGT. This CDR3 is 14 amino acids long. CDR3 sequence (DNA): TGTGCCAGCAGTGTCAAGGCGGACACCGGGGAGCTGTTTTTT. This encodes CASSVKADTGELFF.

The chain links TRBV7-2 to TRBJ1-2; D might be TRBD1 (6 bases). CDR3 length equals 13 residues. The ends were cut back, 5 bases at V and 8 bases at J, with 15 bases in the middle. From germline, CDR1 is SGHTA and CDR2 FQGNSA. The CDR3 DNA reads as TGTGCCAGCAGCCCAGGACAGCCGCAGGGCTACACCTTC. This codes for CASSPGQPQGYTF.

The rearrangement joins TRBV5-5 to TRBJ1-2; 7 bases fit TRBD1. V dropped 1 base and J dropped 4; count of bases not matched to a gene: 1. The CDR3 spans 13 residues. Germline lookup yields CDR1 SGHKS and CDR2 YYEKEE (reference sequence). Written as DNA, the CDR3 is TGTGCCAGCAGCTTGACAGGGGTCTATGGCTACACCTTC. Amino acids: CASSLTGVYGYTF.

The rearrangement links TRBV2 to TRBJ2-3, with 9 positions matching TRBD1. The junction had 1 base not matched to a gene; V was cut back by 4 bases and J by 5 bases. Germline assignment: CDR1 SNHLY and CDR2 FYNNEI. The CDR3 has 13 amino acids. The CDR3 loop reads CASSGQGGDTQYF. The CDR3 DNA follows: TGTGCCAGCAGTGGACAGGGGGGAGATACGCAGTATTTT.

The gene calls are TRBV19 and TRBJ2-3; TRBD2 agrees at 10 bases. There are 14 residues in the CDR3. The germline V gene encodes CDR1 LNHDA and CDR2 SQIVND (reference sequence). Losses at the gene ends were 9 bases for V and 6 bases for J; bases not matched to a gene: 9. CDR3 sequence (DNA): TGTGCCAGCATAAGAAGGGGACTAGCGGATACGCAGTATTTT. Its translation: CASIRRGLADTQYF.

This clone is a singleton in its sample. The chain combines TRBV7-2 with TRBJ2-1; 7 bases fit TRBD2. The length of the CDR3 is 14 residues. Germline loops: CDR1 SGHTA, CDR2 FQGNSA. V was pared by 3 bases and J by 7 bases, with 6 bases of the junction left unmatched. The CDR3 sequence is CASSFLDSGNEQFF. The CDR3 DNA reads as TGTGCCAGCAGCTTCTTGGATAGCGGGAATGAGCAGTTCTTC.

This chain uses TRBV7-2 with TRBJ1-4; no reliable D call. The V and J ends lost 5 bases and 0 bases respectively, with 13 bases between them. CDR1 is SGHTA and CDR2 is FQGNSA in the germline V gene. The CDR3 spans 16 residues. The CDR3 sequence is CASSARFWTTNEKLFF. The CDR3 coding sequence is TGTGCCAGCAGCGCCAGGTTTTGGACAACTAATGAAAAACTGTTTTTT.

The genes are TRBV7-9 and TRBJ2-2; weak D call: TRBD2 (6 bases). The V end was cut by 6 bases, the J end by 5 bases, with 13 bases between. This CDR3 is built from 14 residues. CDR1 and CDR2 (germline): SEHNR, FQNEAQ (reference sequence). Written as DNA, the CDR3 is TGTGCCAGCAGTTCTATGCGGGGAACCGGGGAGCTGTTTTTT. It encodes CASSSMRGTGELFF. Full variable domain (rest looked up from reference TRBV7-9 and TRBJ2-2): DTGVSQNPRHKITKRGQNVTFRCDPISEHNRLYWYRQTLGQGPEFLTYFQNEAQLEKSRLLSDRFSAERPKGSFSTLEIQRTEQGDSAMYLCASSSMRGTGELFFGEGSRLTVL.

In DNA form, the CDR3 reads TGTGCCAGCAGCGTTAGCGGGGGCTCCTACAATGAGCAGTTCTTC. Translating it yields CASSVSGGSYNEQFF. The chain couples TRBV9 to TRBJ2-1, with 9 positions matching TRBD2. CDR3 size: 15 residues. With 2 bases clipped from V and 0 bases from J, the junction kept 0 bases outside the gene matches. The germline CDR1 and CDR2 sequences are SGDLS and YYNGEE.

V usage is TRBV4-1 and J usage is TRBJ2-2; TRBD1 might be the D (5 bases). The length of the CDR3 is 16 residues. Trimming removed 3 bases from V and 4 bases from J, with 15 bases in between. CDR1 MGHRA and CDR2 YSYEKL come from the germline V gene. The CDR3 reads CASSHGPGISTGELFF. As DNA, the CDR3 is TGCGCCAGCAGCCATGGGCCAGGGATATCCACCGGGGAGCTGTTTTTT.

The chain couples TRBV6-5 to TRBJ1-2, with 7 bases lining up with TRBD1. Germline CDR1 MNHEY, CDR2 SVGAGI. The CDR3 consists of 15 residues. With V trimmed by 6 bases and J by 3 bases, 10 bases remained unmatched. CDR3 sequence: CASRRDSLGDYGYTF. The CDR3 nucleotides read TGTGCCAGCAGAAGGGACAGCCTTGGAGACTATGGCTACACCTTC.

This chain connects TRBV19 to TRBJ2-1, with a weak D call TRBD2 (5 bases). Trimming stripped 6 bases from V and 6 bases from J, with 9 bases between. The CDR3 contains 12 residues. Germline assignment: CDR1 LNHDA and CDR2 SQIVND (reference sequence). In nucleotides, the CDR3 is TGTGCCAGTAGGGACTGGACCAATGAGCAGTTCTTC. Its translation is CASRDWTNEQFF.

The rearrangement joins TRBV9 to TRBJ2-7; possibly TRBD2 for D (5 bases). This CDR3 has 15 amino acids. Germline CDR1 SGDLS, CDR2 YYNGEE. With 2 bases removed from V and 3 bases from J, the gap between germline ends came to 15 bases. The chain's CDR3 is CASSVAPRADYEQYF. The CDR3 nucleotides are TGTGCCAGCAGCGTTGCGCCTAGAGCGGACTACGAGCAGTACTTC.

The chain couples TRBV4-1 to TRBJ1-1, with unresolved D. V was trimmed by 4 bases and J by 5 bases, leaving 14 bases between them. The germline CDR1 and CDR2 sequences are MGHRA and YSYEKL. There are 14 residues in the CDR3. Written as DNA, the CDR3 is TGCGCCAGCAGCCCCGGAGGGATTGAGACTGAAGCTTTCTTT. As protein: CASSPGGIETEAFF.

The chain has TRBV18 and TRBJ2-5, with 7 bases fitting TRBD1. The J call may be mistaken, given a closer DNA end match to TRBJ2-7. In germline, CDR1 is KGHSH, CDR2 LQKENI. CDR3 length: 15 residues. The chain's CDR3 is CASSPRQGLSYEQYF. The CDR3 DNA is TGTGCCAGCTCACCACGACAGGGTTTATCCTACGAGCAGTACTTC.

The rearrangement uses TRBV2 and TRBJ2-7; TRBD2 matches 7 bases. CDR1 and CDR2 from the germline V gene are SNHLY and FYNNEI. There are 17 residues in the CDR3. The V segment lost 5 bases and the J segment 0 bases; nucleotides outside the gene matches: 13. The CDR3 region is CASSQNSGSSFSYEQYF. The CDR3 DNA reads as TGTGCCAGCAGTCAGAATAGCGGGTCTTCGTTCTCCTACGAGCAGTACTTC. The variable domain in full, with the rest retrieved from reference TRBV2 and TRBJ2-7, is EPEVTQTPSHQVTQMGQEVILRCVPISNHLYFYWYRQILGQKVEFLVSFYNNEISEKSEIFDDQFSVERPDGSNFTLKIRSTKLEDSAMYFCASSQNSGSSFSYEQYFGPGTRLTVT.

The CDR3 coding sequence is TGTGCCAGCAGTTCGAGACAGGGAAATAATTCACCCCTCCACTTT. Translated, it gives CASSSRQGNNSPLHF. V gene TRBV7-9 combines with J gene TRBJ1-6; TRBD1 aligns across 7 bases. CDR1 SEHNR and CDR2 FQNEAQ come from the germline V gene (reference sequence). This CDR3 is 15 amino acids long. Unmatched junction bases numbered 7, after V lost 6 bases and J lost 5 bases.

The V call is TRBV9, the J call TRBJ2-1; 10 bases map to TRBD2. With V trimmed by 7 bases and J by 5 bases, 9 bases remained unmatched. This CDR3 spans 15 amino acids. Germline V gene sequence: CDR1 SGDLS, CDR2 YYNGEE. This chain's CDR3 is CASGLLAGANNEQFF. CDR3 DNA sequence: TGTGCCAGCGGACTCCTAGCGGGGGCCAACAATGAGCAGTTCTTC.